These 31 T cell receptor beta chains came from one sample sequenced in a study of early T cells in non-severe SARS-CoV-2 infection. TCRdb passed the 5' RACE reads through MiXCR, listing each CDR3 protein once. The sample lists about 50,000 distinct CDR3 sequences; roughly 12% were seen once. Specimen: whole blood, collected at baseline. All receptors come from an adult who was a healthcare worker with PCR-confirmed SARS-CoV-2 infection or an uninfected control (not recorded which).

The chain employs TRBV14 and TRBJ2-3; no clear D gene. V was trimmed by 0 bases and J by 7 bases, leaving 8 bases between them. Germline V gene sequence: CDR1 SGHDN, CDR2 FVKESK. The CDR3 has 13 amino acids. The CDR3 nucleotides read TGTGCCAGCAGCCAAGAAAACCCCCATACGCAGTATTTT. Its protein product is CASSQENPHTQYF.

This clonotype was counted between two and nine times. The V gene is TRBV19, the J gene TRBJ2-1; TRBD2 agrees at 10 bases. After removal of 5 bases from V and 2 bases from J, the junction contained 3 bases not matched to a gene. Germline V CDR1 and CDR2: LNHDA, SQIVND (reference sequence). CDR3 size: 15 residues. This CDR3 reads CASSRTSGAYNEQFF. In DNA, the CDR3 is TGTGCCAGTAGTCGGACTAGCGGAGCCTACAATGAGCAGTTCTTC.

This clonotype was seen only a few times. This rearrangement joins TRBV7-9 to TRBJ2-3; 8 bases agree with TRBD1. CDR1 SEHNR and CDR2 FQNEAQ come from the germline V gene (reference sequence). This CDR3 spans 16 amino acids. Germline trimming cut 5 bases from V and 4 bases from J; bases unmatched to any gene: 11. The CDR3 DNA is TGTGCCAGCAGCACCGGGGCAGGGGGCGCCCCAGATACGCAGTATTTT. Translating gives CASSTGAGGAPDTQYF.

This clonotype was counted ten times or more. This sequence joins TRBV20-1 and TRBJ1-1; the D is unclear. Between the trimmed V and J ends, which lost 5 bases and 3 bases, there was a span of 10 bases. This CDR3 region has 12 residues. The V gene's germline CDR1 is DFQATT and CDR2 SNEGSKA (reference sequence). In nucleotides, the CDR3 is TGCAGTGCTCGGGCTCTGGACACTGAAGCTTTCTTT. Protein: CSARALDTEAFF.

This clonotype showed up just once. This sequence joins TRBV29-1 and TRBJ1-3; perhaps TRBD1 as D (6 bases). V dropped 8 bases and J dropped 2 bases, with 13 bases sitting between them. CDR3 length equals 13 residues. The germline CDR1 and CDR2 sequences are SQVTM and ANQGSEA. The DNA of the CDR3 is TGCAGCATACGAGGGGGGGCTGGAAACACCATATATTTT. Translating gives CSIRGGAGNTIYF. The whole variable domain, remainder taken from reference TRBV29-1 and TRBJ1-3, is SAVISQKPSRDICQRGTSLTIQCQVDSQVTMMFWYRQQPGQSLTLIATANQGSEATYESGFVIDKFPISRPNLTFSTLTVSNMSPEDSSIYLCSIRGGAGNTIYFGEGSWLTVV.

V usage is TRBV6-6 and J usage is TRBJ2-5, with a weak D call TRBD1 (5 bases). CDR1 and CDR2 (germline): MNHNY, SVGAGI (reference sequence). V was cut by 4 bases and J by 5 bases, with 20 bases left in between. The CDR3 is 16 amino acids. CDR3 protein: CASSSTPRGPGETQYF. The CDR3 nucleotides are TGTGCCAGCAGTTCGACCCCAAGGGGCCCTGGGGAGACCCAGTACTTC.

J is TRBJ1-2 and V is TRBV5-1; 11 bases fit TRBD1. Trimming took 4 bases from V and 3 from J; bases not matched to a gene: 8. The length of the CDR3 is 16 residues. The germline V gene has CDR1 SGHRS and CDR2 YFSETQ. CDR3 in amino acids: CASSPGTGGGYYGYTF. In DNA form, the CDR3 reads TGCGCCAGCAGCCCCGGGACAGGGGGAGGATACTATGGCTACACCTTC.

This chain links TRBV28 with TRBJ2-7; the match to TRBD2 covers 11 bases. J was trimmed by 2 bases and V by 5 bases; bases with no gene match: 5. CDR1 and CDR2 from the germline V gene are MDHEN and SYDVKM. This CDR3 is 15 amino acids long. The DNA of the CDR3 is TGTGCCAGCAGTGCCGGGACTAGCGGTACCTACGAGCAGTACTTC. Its translation: CASSAGTSGTYEQYF.

The rearrangement joins TRBV3-1 to TRBJ1-5; unclear D gene. CDR1 is LGHDT, CDR2 YNNKEL, per germline (reference sequence). Trimming took 0 bases from V and 1 from J, leaving 4 bases between them. The CDR3 contains 14 residues. The CDR3 sequence: CASSQEVSNQPQHF. The CDR3 bases are TGTGCCAGCAGCCAAGAGGTCAGCAATCAGCCCCAGCATTTT.

Ten or more counts support this clonotype. The V call is TRBV7-9, the J call TRBJ2-7; D might be TRBD1 (5 bases). V was shortened by 1 base and J by 4 bases, with 5 bases between the two germline ends. Germline V lookup: CDR1 SEHNR, CDR2 FQNEAQ (reference sequence). This CDR3 has 12 residues. The CDR3 DNA reads as TGTGCCAGCAGCTTAGGACAGTACGAGCAGTACTTC. Its translation: CASSLGQYEQYF.

This clonotype has more than one count but fewer than ten. J is TRBJ2-5 and V is TRBV29-1, with D perhaps matching TRBD2 (5 bases). Trimming pared 5 bases from V and 1 base from J, leaving 17 bases between. The length of the CDR3 is 15 residues. Germline lookup yields CDR1 SQVTM and CDR2 ANQGSEA. The CDR3 spells CSVLKRNSLQETQYF. The CDR3 bases are TGCAGCGTTCTGAAGCGGAACAGCCTCCAAGAGACCCAGTACTTC. The variable domain in full, completed from reference TRBV29-1 and TRBJ2-5, reads SAVISQKPSRDICQRGTSLTIQCQVDSQVTMMFWYRQQPGQSLTLIATANQGSEATYESGFVIDKFPISRPNLTFSTLTVSNMSPEDSSIYLCSVLKRNSLQETQYFGPGTRLLVL.

V usage is TRBV20-1 and J usage is TRBJ1-6; perhaps TRBD1 as D (5 bases). Trimming took off 3 bases at V and 7 bases at J, with 13 bases between the two ends. The CDR3 spans 14 residues. Germline assignment: CDR1 DFQATT and CDR2 SNEGSKA (reference sequence). The CDR3 DNA follows: TGCAGTGCTAGTACCGGGACGGGAAATTCACCCCTCCACTTT. Its protein product is CSASTGTGNSPLHF.

In its sample, this clonotype is medium-sized. The chain employs TRBV12-3 or TRBV12-4 and TRBJ2-1; D unclear. The CDR3 covers 11 residues. V was trimmed by 2 bases and J by 7 bases, leaving 3 bases between them. The DNA for the CDR3 is TGTGCCAGCAGTTTATCAAATGAGCAGTTCTTC. This gives the protein CASSLSNEQFF.

The chain recombines TRBV28 with TRBJ2-5; D remains ambiguous. Germline assignment: CDR1 MDHEN and CDR2 SYDVKM. V lost 5 bases, J lost 1 base, and 11 bases lay in between. The CDR3 is made up of 14 amino acids. The CDR3 bases are TGTGCCAGCAGTCCAGAACTACGCCAAGAGACCCAGTACTTC. This sequence encodes CASSPELRQETQYF.

This sequence joins TRBV9 and TRBJ2-7; the match to TRBD2 covers 13 bases. From germline, CDR1 is SGDLS and CDR2 YYNGEE. The ends lost 2 bases at V and 0 bases at J; junction bases unmatched: 8. The CDR3 covers 18 residues. CDR3 coding DNA: TGTGCCAGCAGCGTGGGACTAGCGGGAAGCCTGGGCTCCTACGAGCAGTACTTC. Translating it yields CASSVGLAGSLGSYEQYF.

In this sample, this clonotype turned up many times. The gene calls are TRBV7-2 and TRBJ2-3; D is perhaps TRBD1 (5 bases). V was pared by 7 bases and J by 2 bases, with 16 bases between. Germline lookup yields CDR1 SGHTA and CDR2 FQGNSA. The CDR3 sequence is 15 residues long. The CDR3 coding sequence is TGTGCCAGCATCTATACAACAGGATTCACAGATACGCAGTATTTT. Translation gives CASIYTTGFTDTQYF.

The chain employs TRBV7-9 and TRBJ2-2; unclear D gene. Per germline, CDR1 SEHNR and CDR2 FQNEAQ (reference sequence). The CDR3 runs 16 residues. Between the trimmed V and J ends, which lost 5 bases and 6 bases, there was a span of 19 bases. CDR3: CASSPGPNFSAGELFF. The CDR3 nucleotides are TGTGCCAGCAGCCCCGGTCCCAATTTTTCAGCCGGGGAGCTGTTTTTT.

This clonotype was picked up many times. The V gene is TRBV28, the J gene TRBJ1-1; D possibly corresponds to TRBD1 (6 bases). CDR1 is MDHEN and CDR2 is SYDVKM in the germline V gene. Trimming cost V 4 bases and J 2 bases, with 14 bases left between them. The CDR3 covers 15 residues. The CDR3 spells CASSSTGPLNTEAFF. In DNA form, the CDR3 reads TGTGCCAGCAGTTCAACAGGGCCGCTCAACACTGAAGCTTTCTTT.

This clonotype appeared many times. The V gene is TRBV7-2, the J gene TRBJ1-1, with D possibly matching TRBD1 (5 bases). Trimming pared 4 bases from V and 5 bases from J, leaving 17 bases between. The CDR3 covers 15 residues. In germline, CDR1 is SGHTA, CDR2 FQGNSA. DNA of the CDR3: TGTGCCAGCAGCTCTCGCCCGAGGGGAGGAACTGAAGCTTTCTTT. Translating it yields CASSSRPRGGTEAFF.

This clonotype was found a few times. The rearrangement uses TRBV19 and TRBJ2-3; TRBD2 matches 7 bases. Germline V gene sequence: CDR1 LNHDA, CDR2 SQIVND (reference sequence). V lost 11 bases to trimming and J lost 7 bases; unmatched junction nucleotides: 18. This CDR3 has 15 residues. The DNA for the CDR3 is TGTGCCGCCTCCCGGGACTACGGATCTAGGAATACGCAGTATTTT. Its translation: CAASRDYGSRNTQYF.

The genes are TRBV28 and TRBJ1-2; TRBD1 aligns across 10 bases. The ends lost 6 bases at V and 5 bases at J; junction bases unmatched: 12. The CDR3 runs 16 residues. CDR1 and CDR2 from the germline V gene are MDHEN and SYDVKM. The CDR3 loop is CASSPGTGANGYGYTF. CDR3 sequence (DNA): TGTGCCAGCAGCCCCGGGACAGGGGCGAATGGTTATGGCTACACCTTC.

The genes are TRBV10-3 and TRBJ1-2; no definite D call. Germline CDR1 ENHRY, CDR2 SYGVKD. V dropped 4 bases and J dropped 1 base, with 7 bases sitting between them. This CDR3 is 13 amino acids long. CDR3 sequence (DNA): TGTGCCATCAGTGCGGAGGGTAACTATGGCTACACCTTC. This sequence encodes CAISAEGNYGYTF.

The chain combines TRBV6-1 with TRBJ1-1; weak D call: TRBD1 (5 bases). This CDR3 has 16 amino acids. Germline CDR1 MNHNS, CDR2 SASEGT. V was trimmed by 4 bases and J by 5 bases, leaving 20 bases between them. The CDR3, as DNA: TGTGCCAGCAGTGGTACCACAGTGGGGGTTAGGACTGAAGCTTTCTTT. This codes for CASSGTTVGVRTEAFF.

The chain combines TRBV9 with TRBJ1-1, with D perhaps TRBD1 (5 bases). Germline CDR1 SGDLS, CDR2 YYNGEE. V was shortened by 0 bases and J by 6 bases, with 9 bases between the two germline ends. This CDR3 spans 13 amino acids. The CDR3 DNA follows: TGTGCCAGCAGCGTAGTTCTCAGGGCTGAAGCTTTCTTT. Its translation: CASSVVLRAEAFF. Full variable domain (rest looked up from reference TRBV9 and TRBJ1-1): DSGVTQTPKHLITATGQRVTLRCSPRSGDLSVYWYQQSLDQGLQFLIQYYNGEERAKGNILERFSAQQFPDLHSELNLSSLELGDSALYFCASSVVLRAEAFFGQGTRLTVV.

The gene calls are TRBV27 and TRBJ1-5; 7 nucleotides match TRBD1. Trimming removed 7 bases from V and 3 bases from J; junction bases left unmatched: 3. CDR3 length equals 13 residues. Germline CDR1 is MNHEY and CDR2 is SMNVEV (reference sequence). CDR3 amino acids: CASKGQNNQPQHF. CDR3 coding DNA: TGTGCCAGCAAGGGACAGAACAATCAGCCCCAGCATTTT.

The rearrangement joins TRBV11-2 to TRBJ1-3; D is perhaps TRBD1 (6 bases). This CDR3 comprises 16 residues. The V and J ends lost 2 bases and 2 bases respectively, with 13 bases between them. CDR1 is SGHAT, CDR2 FQNNGV, per germline. The chain's CDR3 is CASSLSAGATGNTIYF. The CDR3 DNA reads TGTGCCAGCAGCTTATCGGCGGGGGCCACTGGAAACACCATATATTTT.

J is TRBJ2-7 and V is TRBV5-6; no definite D call. V was pared by 4 bases and J by 5 bases, with 7 bases between. This CDR3 comprises 11 residues. The germline V gene encodes CDR1 SGHDT and CDR2 YYEEEE. The CDR3 sequence is CASSRKNEQYF. CDR3 in DNA: TGTGCCAGCAGCCGGAAAAACGAGCAGTACTTC. Filled out from reference TRBV5-6 and TRBJ2-7, the complete variable domain reads DAGVTQSPTHLIKTRGQQVTLRCSPKSGHDTVSWYQQALGQGPQFIFQYYEEEERQRGNFPDRFSGHQFPNYSSELNVNALLLGDSALYLCASSRKNEQYFGPGTRLTVT.

This rearrangement joins TRBV19 to TRBJ2-6; D unresolved. This CDR3 is built from 14 residues. The germline V gene has CDR1 LNHDA and CDR2 SQIVND (reference sequence). Deletions cut 7 bases from V and 2 bases from J, with 9 bases between. The chain's CDR3 is CASTPGPGANVLTF. In nucleotides, the CDR3 is TGTGCCAGTACCCCCGGGCCTGGGGCCAACGTCCTGACTTTC.

This clonotype was detected a few times. The V and J genes are TRBV28 and TRBJ1-2, with D hard to call. This CDR3 is built from 14 residues. The germline gives CDR1 MDHEN, CDR2 SYDVKM. Between the trimmed V and J ends, which lost 7 bases and 2 bases, there was a span of 14 bases. The CDR3 sequence is CASTTLGRNYGYTF. Written as DNA, the CDR3 is TGTGCCAGCACTACCCTTGGACGGAACTATGGCTACACCTTC.

This clonotype was counted many times. This sequence joins TRBV20-1 and TRBJ2-3; 10 bases fit TRBD2. From germline, CDR1 is DFQATT and CDR2 SNEGSKA (reference sequence). V shed 6 bases, J shed 1 base, and the junction held 7 bases outside the gene matches. The CDR3 consists of 15 residues. DNA for the CDR3: TGCAGTGCGATCTCCGGGACTAGCGGCACAGATACGCAGTATTTT. Translation: CSAISGTSGTDTQYF.

This clonotype was found many times. The J gene is TRBJ1-1, the V gene TRBV12-3 or TRBV12-4; no clear D gene. This CDR3 spans 15 amino acids. Trimming shortened V by 3 bases and J by 3 bases, and 14 bases separated the two germline ends. The CDR3 region has the DNA TGTGCCAGCAGTTTTCGTACGGCGACGGACACTGAAGCTTTCTTT. Translation: CASSFRTATDTEAFF.